What follows are 27 T cell receptor beta chains derived from one specimen sequenced in a study of cytomegalovirus exposure and HLA in healthy donors. The PCR made use of 60 Vbeta and 13 Jbeta primers. Assay used: immunoSEQ multiplex PCR; TCRdb lists only in-frame clones, some missing. The sample records about 95,000 clones, 60% to 85% being singletons. Source material: PBMCs. These receptors were obtained from a man aged 30-40 years in good health and CMV-seropositive.

The chain recombines TRBV5-4 with TRBJ2-5; the D gene could be TRBD1 or TRBD2 (5 bases each). The CDR3 covers 13 residues. Trimming took 4 bases from V and 5 from J, leaving 12 bases between them. Germline-derived CDR1 and CDR2 are SGHNT and YYREEE (reference sequence). CDR3 bases: TGTGCCAGCAGCCTGGGGGTGAGGGAGACCCAGTACTTC. Translation: CASSLGVRETQYF.

The chain carries TRBV5-4 and TRBJ2-3, with TRBD1 as a possible D gene (6 bases). V shed 2 bases and J shed 7 bases, with 17 bases lying between them. The germline gives CDR1 SGHNT, CDR2 YYREEE (reference sequence). The CDR3 totals 15 residues. The DNA for the CDR3 is TGTGCCAGCAGCTTACCGGGACAAAGGGCATATACGCAGTATTTT. Its protein product is CASSLPGQRAYTQYF.

Concerning this clone: One junction end disagrees with the germline gene, perhaps due to a read error. J is TRBJ2-2 and V is TRBV10-3; possible D gene TRBD2, 6 bases. There are 15 residues in the CDR3. Germline CDR1 is ENHRY and CDR2 is SYGVKD. For the CDR3, the DNA is TGTGCCATCAGTGTAGATCGGGGGAACGCCGGGGAGCTGTTTTTT. Amino acid sequence: CAISVDRGNAGELFF.

V usage is TRBV7-9 and J usage is TRBJ2-1; 9 bases align to TRBD2. J lost 8 bases, V lost 11 bases, and 10 bases had no gene match. CDR1 and CDR2 from the germline V gene are SEHNR and FQNEAQ (reference sequence). There are 13 residues in the CDR3. CDR3 protein: CAGGRGGLDEQFF. The CDR3 nucleotides are TGTGCCGGAGGGCGGGGGGGCCTGGATGAGCAGTTCTTC.

V gene TRBV5-1 combines with J gene TRBJ1-2; D might be TRBD1 (5 bases). Per germline, CDR1 SGHRS and CDR2 YFSETQ. CDR3 length: 14 residues. V was shortened by 0 bases and J by 8 bases, with 14 bases between the two germline ends. The DNA of the CDR3 is TGCGCCAGCAGCTTGGCCATTGGGGCGGGAGGCTACACCTTC. This gives the protein CASSLAIGAGGYTF.

This clone was counted only a few times. The rearrangement links TRBV14 to TRBJ1-5; TRBD1 is a possible D gene (5 bases). The germline V gene encodes CDR1 SGHDN and CDR2 FVKESK. The germline V and J ends were trimmed by 3 bases and 6 bases, with 9 bases remaining between them. This CDR3 region has 13 residues. CDR3 region: CASSQGLGQPQHF. The CDR3 coding sequence is TGTGCCAGCAGCCAGGGGCTAGGTCAGCCCCAGCATTTT.

This clone occurred a few times. The rearrangement links TRBV18 to TRBJ2-7; the match to TRBD1 covers 7 bases. V gave up 3 bases and J gave up 2 bases; unmatched junction bases: 1. Germline CDR1 and CDR2: KGHSH and LQKENI. This CDR3 region has 13 residues. CDR3 sequence reads: CASSPTGAYEQYF. The DNA of the CDR3 is TGTGCCAGCTCACCTACAGGGGCCTACGAGCAGTACTTC. The whole variable domain, remainder taken from reference TRBV18 and TRBJ2-7, is NAGVMQNPRHLVRRRGQEARLRCSPMKGHSHVYWYRQLPEEGLKFMVYLQKENIIDESGMPKERFSAEFPKEGPSILRIQQVVRGDSAAYFCASSPTGAYEQYFGPGTRLTVT.

V usage is TRBV2 and J usage is TRBJ1-5; 8 bases fit TRBD1. The germline V gene encodes CDR1 SNHLY and CDR2 FYNNEI. V lost 7 bases and J lost 3; bases outside the gene matches: 8. The CDR3 has 15 residues. CDR3 loop: CASNRGQAVNQPQHF. CDR3 DNA sequence: TGTGCCAGCAACAGGGGACAGGCCGTCAATCAGCCCCAGCATTTT.

The rearrangement links TRBV7-9 to TRBJ1-5, with TRBD1 matching 11 bases. There are 14 residues in the CDR3. V shed 7 bases, J shed 6 bases, and the junction held 5 bases outside the gene matches. Germline lookup yields CDR1 SEHNR and CDR2 FQNEAQ (reference sequence). The CDR3 sequence: CASTGQGAGQPQHF. DNA for the CDR3: TGTGCCAGCACCGGACAGGGGGCGGGTCAGCCCCAGCATTTT.

This clone was seen only once. The chain recombines TRBV11-2 with TRBJ1-2; D is unresolved. V was pared by 3 bases and J by 3 bases, with 14 bases between. Germline CDR1 SGHAT, CDR2 FQNNGV. There are 15 residues in the CDR3. CDR3 nucleotide sequence: TGTGCCAGCAGCTTCTCTCTTAGAAGCGACTATGGCTACACCTTC. Translation gives CASSFSLRSDYGYTF.

This clone occurred a few times. The chain uses TRBV5-4 and TRBJ1-2; D not resolved. The CDR3 loop spans 14 amino acids. Germline assignment: CDR1 SGHNT and CDR2 YYREEE (reference sequence). The V gene lost 2 bases and the J gene lost 4 bases, with 12 bases spanning the gap. The CDR3 region is CASSFGVRGYGYTF. The CDR3 region has the DNA TGTGCCAGCAGCTTTGGGGTCCGGGGCTATGGCTACACCTTC.

This clone is a singleton in its sample. The J gene is TRBJ2-2, the V gene TRBV4-1, with 10 bases fitting TRBD1. The germline V gene encodes CDR1 MGHRA and CDR2 YSYEKL. The CDR3 covers 18 residues. Germline trimming cut 1 base from V and 6 bases from J; bases unmatched to any gene: 11. CDR3 in DNA: TGCGCCAGCAGCCAAGCATGGCCCGGGACAGGGGAGTCCGGGGAGCTGTTTTTT. Its translation is CASSQAWPGTGESGELFF.

V gene TRBV18 combines with J gene TRBJ1-5; TRBD1 might be the D (6 bases). The CDR3 extends over 14 amino acids. Germline V lookup: CDR1 KGHSH, CDR2 LQKENI. V lost 5 bases and J lost 8, with 16 bases in between. For the CDR3, the DNA is TGTGCCAGCTCATCACAGGGCGGGATGAAGCCCCAGCATTTT. It encodes CASSSQGGMKPQHF.

V and J are TRBV6-1 and TRBJ2-5; 10 bases align to TRBD1. Near its end, the DNA agrees better with TRBJ2-7, so the J call may be wrong. Germline V gene sequence: CDR1 MNHNS, CDR2 SASEGT. The CDR3 is 13 amino acids. The CDR3 sequence: CASSVDRGYEQYF. The DNA for the CDR3 is TGTGCCAGCAGTGTGGACAGGGGGTACGAGCAGTACTTC.

The gene calls are TRBV5-1 and TRBJ1-6; 10 nucleotides align to TRBD1. There are 15 residues in the CDR3. Germline-derived CDR1 and CDR2 are SGHRS and YFSETQ. The trim removed 4 bases at V and 7 bases at J, leaving 5 bases unmatched. CDR3 amino acids: CASSPRTGGNSPLHF. CDR3 coding DNA: TGCGCCAGCAGCCCCCGGACAGGGGGAAATTCACCCCTCCACTTT.

This chain joins TRBV27 and TRBJ2-1; the match to TRBD2 covers 10 bases. The CDR3 is 16 residues long. V lost 5 bases, J lost 6 bases, and 10 bases stayed unmatched. Germline V CDR1 and CDR2: MNHEY, SMNVEV (reference sequence). The CDR3 DNA follows: TGTGCCAGCAGTCCATTTCTAGCGGGAGAACGCAATGAGCAGTTCTTC. Translation gives CASSPFLAGERNEQFF.

This clone was counted many times. V usage is TRBV6-5 and J usage is TRBJ1-4; perhaps TRBD1 as D (6 bases). This CDR3 region has 14 residues. V lost 5 bases, J lost 2 bases, and 9 bases lay in between. The germline CDR1 and CDR2 sequences are MNHEY and SVGAGI. CDR3 bases: TGTGCCAGCAGTGGACAGCTTACTAATGAAAAACTGTTTTTT. Translation gives CASSGQLTNEKLFF.

V gene TRBV4-2 combines with J gene TRBJ1-2; D may be TRBD1 (5 bases). The CDR3 spans 13 residues. With 4 bases removed from V and 6 bases from J, the gap between germline ends came to 12 bases. Germline V gene lookup returns CDR1 LGHNA and CDR2 YNFKEQ. In DNA form, the CDR3 reads TGTGCCAGCAGCCGACAGAGATCCAATGGCTACACCTTC. Residues: CASSRQRSNGYTF.

The rearrangement uses TRBV15 and TRBJ1-5; D is unresolved. Germline values: CDR1 LNHNV, CDR2 YYDKDF (reference sequence). This CDR3 is 14 amino acids long. V gave up 10 bases and J gave up 3 bases, with 16 bases separating them. The CDR3 loop is CAIRSLGPNQPQHF. The CDR3 coding sequence is TGTGCCATCAGGAGTCTTGGGCCCAATCAGCCCCAGCATTTT.

The chain combines TRBV28 with TRBJ1-5; tentative D call: TRBD1 (5 bases). V was clipped by 6 bases and J by 0 bases, with 15 bases between them. Germline CDR1 is MDHEN and CDR2 is SYDVKM. The CDR3 is made up of 16 amino acids. The CDR3 nucleotides read TGTGCCAGCAGCTTTGCGGGGGTCACTAGCAATCAGCCCCAGCATTTT. Protein sequence: CASSFAGVTSNQPQHF.

The chain uses TRBV9 and TRBJ1-1; D call uncertain. This CDR3 has 13 residues. Per germline, CDR1 SGDLS and CDR2 YYNGEE. The ends were cut back, 1 base at V and 5 bases at J, with 9 bases in the middle. The chain's CDR3 is CASSVKSGTEAFF. The CDR3 DNA sequence: TGTGCCAGCAGCGTAAAGAGTGGTACTGAAGCTTTCTTT.

This chain links TRBV7-3 with TRBJ1-1; D uncertain. Germline values: CDR1 SGHTA, CDR2 FQGTGA. The CDR3 sequence is 13 residues long. Between the trimmed V and J ends, which lost 0 bases and 1 base, there was a span of 3 bases. CDR3 sequence reads: CASSLTRNTEAFF. For the CDR3, the DNA is TGTGCCAGCAGCTTAACGAGGAACACTGAAGCTTTCTTT.

This clone has a single count. The genes are TRBV28 and TRBJ1-5; D remains ambiguous. The CDR3 is 12 residues long. In germline, CDR1 is MDHEN, CDR2 SYDVKM. Trimming took 5 bases from V and 2 from J, leaving 4 bases between them. CDR3 protein: CASSPGNQPQHF. DNA for the CDR3: TGTGCCAGCAGTCCTGGCAATCAGCCCCAGCATTTT.

The V call is TRBV7-2, the J call TRBJ2-5, with 10 bases identical to TRBD2. The V gene's germline CDR1 is SGHTA and CDR2 FQGNSA. The CDR3 covers 16 residues. V lost 3 bases, J lost 0 bases, and 4 bases stayed unmatched. CDR3 sequence reads: CASSLASGSYQETQYF. The CDR3 DNA reads as TGTGCCAGCAGCTTGGCTAGCGGGAGTTACCAAGAGACCCAGTACTTC.

The chain couples TRBV14 to TRBJ2-5; possibly TRBD1 for D (6 bases). Trimming shortened V by 2 bases and J by 1 base, and 11 bases separated the two germline ends. Germline CDR1 SGHDN, CDR2 FVKESK. The CDR3 has 15 residues. The CDR3 sequence is CASSQPQGGQETQYF. CDR3 DNA sequence: TGTGCCAGCAGCCAACCACAGGGCGGCCAAGAGACCCAGTACTTC.

This chain links TRBV30 with TRBJ2-7; 7 bases fit TRBD1. Germline CDR1 GTSNPN, CDR2 SVGIG (reference sequence). The CDR3 has 13 amino acids. V trimming: 2 bases; J trimming: 5 bases; junction bases outside the gene matches: 6. The CDR3 reads CAWSNDRENEQYF. In nucleotides, the CDR3 is TGTGCCTGGAGTAACGACAGGGAGAACGAGCAGTACTTC.

J is TRBJ2-5 and V is TRBV5-1, with 8 bases lining up with TRBD1. CDR1 is SGHRS, CDR2 YFSETQ, per germline. The CDR3 has 15 residues. With 4 bases clipped from V and 2 bases from J, the junction kept 7 bases outside the gene matches. Here the CDR3 reads CASSAVTGGQETQYF. CDR3 DNA: TGCGCCAGCAGCGCCGTTACAGGGGGGCAAGAGACCCAGTACTTC.